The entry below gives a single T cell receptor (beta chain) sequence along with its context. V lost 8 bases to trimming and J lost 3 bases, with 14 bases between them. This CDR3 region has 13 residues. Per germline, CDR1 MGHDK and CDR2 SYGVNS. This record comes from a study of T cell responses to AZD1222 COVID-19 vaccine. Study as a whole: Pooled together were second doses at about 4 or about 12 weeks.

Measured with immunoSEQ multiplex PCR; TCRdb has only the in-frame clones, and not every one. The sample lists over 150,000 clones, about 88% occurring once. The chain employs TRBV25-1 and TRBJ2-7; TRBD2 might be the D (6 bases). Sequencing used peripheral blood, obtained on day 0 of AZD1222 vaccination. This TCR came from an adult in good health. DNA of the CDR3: TGTGCCAGCGCAAAAATTAGCGGCTACGAGCAGTACTTC. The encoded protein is CASAKISGYEQYF.